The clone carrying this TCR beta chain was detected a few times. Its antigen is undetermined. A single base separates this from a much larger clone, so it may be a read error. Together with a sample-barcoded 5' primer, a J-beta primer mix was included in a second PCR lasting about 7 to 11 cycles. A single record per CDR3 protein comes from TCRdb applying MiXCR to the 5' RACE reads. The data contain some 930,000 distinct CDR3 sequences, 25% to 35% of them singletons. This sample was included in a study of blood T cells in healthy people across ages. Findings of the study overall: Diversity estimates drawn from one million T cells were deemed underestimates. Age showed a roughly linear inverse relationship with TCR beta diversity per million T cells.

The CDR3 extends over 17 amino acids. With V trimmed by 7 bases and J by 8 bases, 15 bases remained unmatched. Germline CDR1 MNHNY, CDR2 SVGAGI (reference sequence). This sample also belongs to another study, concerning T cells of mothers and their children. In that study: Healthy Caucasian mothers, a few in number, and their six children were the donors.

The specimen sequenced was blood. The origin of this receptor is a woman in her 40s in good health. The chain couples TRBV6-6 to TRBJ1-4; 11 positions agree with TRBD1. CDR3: CASTPPGTGGFGEKLFF. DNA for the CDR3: TGTGCCAGCACCCCACCCGGGACAGGGGGTTTTGGAGAAAAACTGTTTTTT.